The next 18 T cell receptor beta chains were all read from a single sample in a study of cytomegalovirus exposure and HLA in healthy donors. With 60 Vbeta and 13 Jbeta primers, the PCR was carried out. The protocol was immunoSEQ multiplex PCR, while the TCRdb copy is restricted to in-frame clones and leaves out a portion. The repertoire holds 200,000 to 250,000 clones, with about 89% as singletons. The sample taken for sequencing was PBMCs. These receptors were obtained from a woman aged 18-29 years in good health and CMV-seronegative.

This chain uses TRBV7-6 with TRBJ2-3; D not certain. The CDR3 is 14 amino acids. Looked up from germline, CDR1 is SGHVS and CDR2 is FNYEAQ. V was pared by 2 bases and J by 2 bases, with 8 bases between. The CDR3 sequence: CASSLKTFTDTQYF. The CDR3 coding sequence is TGTGCCAGCAGCTTAAAGACTTTCACAGATACGCAGTATTTT.

The chain links TRBV7-3 to TRBJ2-1; D is undetermined. The germline V and J ends were trimmed by 5 bases and 0 bases, with 11 bases remaining between them. Germline loops: CDR1 SGHTA, CDR2 FQGTGA. This CDR3 spans 15 amino acids. CDR3 coding DNA: TGTGCCAGCAGCGTATCGCGCGACTCCTACAATGAGCAGTTCTTC. Protein product: CASSVSRDSYNEQFF.

V gene TRBV15 combines with J gene TRBJ2-7; D not resolved. Trimming shortened V by 4 bases and J by 5 bases, and 9 bases separated the two germline ends. The germline V gene has CDR1 LNHNV and CDR2 YYDKDF (reference sequence). The length of the CDR3 is 12 residues. CDR3 loop: CATSIVLDEQYF. CDR3 nucleotide sequence: TGTGCCACCAGCATTGTTTTAGACGAGCAGTACTTC.

The CDR3 loop is CASSYQGAAGELFF. CDR3 DNA sequence: TGTGCCAGCAGTTACCAGGGGGCGGCCGGGGAGCTGTTTTTT. J is TRBJ2-2 and V is TRBV27, with TRBD1 matching 8 bases. The CDR3 is 14 amino acids. The junction had 4 bases not matched to a gene; V was cut back by 4 bases and J by 6 bases. In germline, CDR1 is MNHEY, CDR2 SMNVEV (reference sequence).

In its sample, this clone was seen once. V is TRBV2 and J is TRBJ1-5; D gene unclear. Deletions cut 3 bases from V and 4 bases from J, with 7 bases between. Germline V gives CDR1 SNHLY, CDR2 FYNNEI. This CDR3 has 13 residues. CDR3 bases: TGTGCCAGCAGTGATTACAGAAATCAGCCCCAGCATTTT. Translating gives CASSDYRNQPQHF.

The genes are TRBV7-8 and TRBJ2-2; D perhaps matches TRBD2 (5 bases). V lost 7 bases, J lost 2 bases, and 14 bases lay in between. The CDR3 extends over 15 amino acids. Germline loops: CDR1 SGHVS, CDR2 FQNEAQ. The CDR3 region is CASIAPRVNTGELFF. The CDR3 DNA sequence: TGTGCCAGCATCGCCCCGCGGGTTAACACCGGGGAGCTGTTTTTT.

V and J are TRBV4-1 and TRBJ2-4; tentatively, D is TRBD2 (5 bases). From germline, CDR1 is MGHRA and CDR2 YSYEKL. V lost 1 base and J lost 7, with 26 bases in between. The CDR3 is 19 residues long. In nucleotides, the CDR3 is TGCGCCAGCAGCCAAGGTGAGCGCAGAACCCATGCGCCGGGGAACATTCAGTACTTC. It translates to CASSQGERRTHAPGNIQYF.

The V call is TRBV6-1, the J call TRBJ2-7; 10 nucleotides line up with TRBD2. V was clipped by 4 bases and J by 3 bases; unmatched bases: 9. CDR1 and CDR2 (germline): MNHNS, SASEGT. The CDR3 spans 16 residues. Written as DNA, the CDR3 is TGTGCCAGCAGTGCCAGCGGGAGGGCCGCGGGCTACGAGCAGTACTTC. Its translation: CASSASGRAAGYEQYF.

J is TRBJ1-2 and V is TRBV5-1, with 9 nucleotides matching TRBD1. V shed 4 bases, J shed 8 bases, and the junction held 12 bases outside the gene matches. The CDR3 is made up of 15 amino acids. The germline gives CDR1 SGHRS, CDR2 YFSETQ. CDR3 residues: CASSAGQGTLAGYTF. DNA of the CDR3: TGCGCCAGCAGCGCGGGACAGGGTACCCTGGCCGGCTACACCTTC.

This clone has only a few counts. The chain couples TRBV7-8 to TRBJ1-1; TRBD1 matches 12 bases. Germline V CDR1 and CDR2: SGHVS, FQNEAQ. CDR3 length: 14 residues. The V gene end was trimmed by 5 bases and the J gene end by 6 bases; junction bases not matched to a gene: 4. CDR3 sequence reads: CASSLGTGGSEAFF. The CDR3 DNA reads TGTGCCAGCAGCCTGGGGACAGGGGGCTCTGAAGCTTTCTTT.

This rearrangement joins TRBV6-1 to TRBJ1-1, with TRBD1 as a possible D gene (6 bases). V lost 4 bases and J lost 0, with 15 bases in between. Germline CDR1 reads MNHNS; CDR2 reads SASEGT. The CDR3 runs 16 residues. The CDR3 bases are TGTGCCAGCAGTGGCCCACGAGGGGGTATGAACACTGAAGCTTTCTTT. As protein: CASSGPRGGMNTEAFF.

This clone was found once. The chain combines TRBV7-2 with TRBJ2-5; D ambiguous. The CDR3 totals 13 residues. Looked up from germline, CDR1 is SGHTA and CDR2 is FQGNSA. Between the trimmed V and J ends, which lost 7 bases and 3 bases, there was a span of 12 bases. The DNA of the CDR3 is TGTGCCAGCAACACGCACGCTGAAGAGACCCAGTACTTC. It encodes CASNTHAEETQYF.

The CDR3 DNA follows: TGTGCCAGCAGCGTCGCCGGGACAGGGGGTGTTAATACGCAGTATTTT. Translation: CASSVAGTGGVNTQYF. The chain joins TRBV9 to TRBJ2-3; 11 positions match TRBD1. The CDR3 has 16 residues. The germline gives CDR1 SGDLS, CDR2 YYNGEE. J gave up 7 bases and V 2 bases, and 9 bases lay outside the gene matches.

This sequence joins TRBV6-5 and TRBJ1-6, with D maybe TRBD1 (5 bases). Germline CDR1 and CDR2: MNHEY and SVGAGI. The V end was cut by 0 bases, the J end by 9 bases, with 12 bases between. The CDR3 consists of 15 residues. This CDR3 is CASSYSGQGSSPLHF. CDR3 sequence (DNA): TGTGCCAGCAGTTACTCGGGTCAGGGCAGTTCACCCCTCCACTTT.

The rearrangement links TRBV5-1 to TRBJ2-3; the D gene is possibly TRBD2 (5 bases). The CDR3 contains 15 residues. Germline V gives CDR1 SGHRS, CDR2 YFSETQ. Trimming took 4 bases from V and 1 from J, leaving 13 bases between them. CDR3 nucleotide sequence: TGCGCCAGCAGCGGTGGGAGTATCGGCACAGATACGCAGTATTTT. Its translation is CASSGGSIGTDTQYF. The full variable domain, in which reference TRBV5-1 and TRBJ2-3 provide the parts outside the CDR3, is KAGVTQTPRYLIKTRGQQVTLSCSPISGHRSVSWYQQTPGQGLQFLFEYFSETQRNKGNFPGRFSGRQFSNSRSEMNVSTLELGDSALYLCASSGGSIGTDTQYFGPGTRLTVL.

In its sample, this clone was seen once. The chain employs TRBV2 and TRBJ2-5; 7 nucleotides line up with TRBD1. The end of the DNA fits TRBJ2-7 better, so the J call may be wrong. Germline-derived CDR1 and CDR2 are SNHLY and FYNNEI. The CDR3 is 16 amino acids. The CDR3 spells CASSRVGQQFRYEQYF. The CDR3 DNA reads TGTGCCAGCAGCAGAGTGGGACAGCAATTTAGATACGAGCAGTACTTC.

The chain has TRBV9 and TRBJ2-5; a possible D gene is TRBD2 (5 bases). CDR1 is SGDLS, CDR2 YYNGEE, per germline. Trimming left V 4 bases short and J 4 bases short, with 17 bases between. CDR3 size: 15 residues. Here the CDR3 reads CASSTGYGIPETQYF. The CDR3 DNA reads as TGTGCCAGCAGCACGGGATACGGGATCCCAGAGACCCAGTACTTC.

The rearrangement links TRBV7-9 to TRBJ2-7; 8 nucleotides agree with TRBD2. Germline V gives CDR1 SEHNR, CDR2 FQNEAQ (reference sequence). V was clipped by 9 bases and J by 5 bases; unmatched bases: 12. This CDR3 has 14 amino acids. The DNA for the CDR3 is TGTGCCAGGGCAGGGCAGCGGGAGAGGCACGAGCAGTACTTC. Translating it yields CARAGQRERHEQYF.